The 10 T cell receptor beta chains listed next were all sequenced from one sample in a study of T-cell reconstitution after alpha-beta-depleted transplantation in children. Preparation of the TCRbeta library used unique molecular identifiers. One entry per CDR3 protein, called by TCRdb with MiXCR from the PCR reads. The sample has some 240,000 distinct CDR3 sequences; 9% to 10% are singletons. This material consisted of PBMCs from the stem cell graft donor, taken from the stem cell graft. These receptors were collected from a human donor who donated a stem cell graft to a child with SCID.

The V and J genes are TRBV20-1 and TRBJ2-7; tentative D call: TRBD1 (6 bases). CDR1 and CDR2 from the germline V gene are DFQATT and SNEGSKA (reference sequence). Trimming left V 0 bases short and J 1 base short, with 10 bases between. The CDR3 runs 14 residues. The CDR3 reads CSARDPQGSYEQYF. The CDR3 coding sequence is TGCAGTGCTAGAGATCCACAGGGTTCCTACGAGCAGTACTTC.

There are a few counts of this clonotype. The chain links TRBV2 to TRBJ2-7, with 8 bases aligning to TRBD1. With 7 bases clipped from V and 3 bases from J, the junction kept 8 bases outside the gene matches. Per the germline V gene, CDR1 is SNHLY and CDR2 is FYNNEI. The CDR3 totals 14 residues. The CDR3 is CASKRQGSNYEQYF. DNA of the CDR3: TGTGCCAGCAAACGACAGGGGTCTAACTACGAGCAGTACTTC.

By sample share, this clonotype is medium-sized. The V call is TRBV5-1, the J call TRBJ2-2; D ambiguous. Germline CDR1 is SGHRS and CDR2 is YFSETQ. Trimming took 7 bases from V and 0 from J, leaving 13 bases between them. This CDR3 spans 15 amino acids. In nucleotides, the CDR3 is TGCGCCAGCGCGGTGGGCAGTTCGAACACCGGGGAGCTGTTTTTT. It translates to CASAVGSSNTGELFF.

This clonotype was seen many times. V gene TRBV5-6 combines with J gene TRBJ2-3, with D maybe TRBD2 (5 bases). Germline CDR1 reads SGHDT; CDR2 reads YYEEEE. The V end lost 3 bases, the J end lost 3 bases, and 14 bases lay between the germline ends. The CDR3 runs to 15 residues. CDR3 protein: CASSWKSGMTDTQYF. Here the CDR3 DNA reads TGTGCCAGCAGCTGGAAAAGCGGAATGACAGATACGCAGTATTTT.

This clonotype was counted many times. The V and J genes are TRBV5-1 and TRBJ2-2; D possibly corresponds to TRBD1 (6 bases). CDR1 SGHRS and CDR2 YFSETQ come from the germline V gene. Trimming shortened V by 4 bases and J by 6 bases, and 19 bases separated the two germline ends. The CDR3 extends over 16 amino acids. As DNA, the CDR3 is TGCGCCAGCAGCCTCCTTCAAGGGGGAGATTCCGGGGAGCTGTTTTTT. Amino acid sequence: CASSLLQGGDSGELFF.

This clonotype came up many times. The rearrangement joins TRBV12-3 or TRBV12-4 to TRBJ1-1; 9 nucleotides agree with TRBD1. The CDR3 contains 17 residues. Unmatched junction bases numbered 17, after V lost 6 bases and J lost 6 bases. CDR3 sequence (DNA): TGTGCCAGCAGCCCTGTCCCCGGGACAGGGTTCATCGCTGAAGCTTTCTTT. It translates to CASSPVPGTGFIAEAFF.

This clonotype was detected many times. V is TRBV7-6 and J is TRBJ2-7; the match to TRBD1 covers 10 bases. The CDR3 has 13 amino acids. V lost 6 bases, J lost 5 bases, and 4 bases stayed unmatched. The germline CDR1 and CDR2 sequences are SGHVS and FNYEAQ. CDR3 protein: CASSSGTGDEQYF. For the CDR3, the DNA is TGTGCCAGCAGTTCCGGGACAGGGGACGAGCAGTACTTC.

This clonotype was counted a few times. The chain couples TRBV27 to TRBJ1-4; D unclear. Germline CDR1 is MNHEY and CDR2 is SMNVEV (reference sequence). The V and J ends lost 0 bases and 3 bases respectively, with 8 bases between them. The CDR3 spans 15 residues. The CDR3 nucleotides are TGTGCCAGCAGTTTATCGGGAGGGCCTAATGAAAAACTGTTTTTT. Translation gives CASSLSGGPNEKLFF.

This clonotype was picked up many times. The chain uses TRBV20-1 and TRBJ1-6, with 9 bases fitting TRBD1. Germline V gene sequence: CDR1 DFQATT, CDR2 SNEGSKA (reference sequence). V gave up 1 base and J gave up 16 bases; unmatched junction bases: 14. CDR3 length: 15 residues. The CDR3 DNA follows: TGCAGTGCTAGAGGGGAGGGACAGGGAGGTCCCACACTCCACTTT. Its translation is CSARGEGQGGPTLHF.

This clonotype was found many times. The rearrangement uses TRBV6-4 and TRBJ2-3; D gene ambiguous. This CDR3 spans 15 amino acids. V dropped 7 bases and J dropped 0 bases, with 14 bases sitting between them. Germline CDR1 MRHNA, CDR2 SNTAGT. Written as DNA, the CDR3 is TGTGCCAGCATTAATCAGGAGATTAGCACAGATACGCAGTATTTT. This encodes CASINQEISTDTQYF.